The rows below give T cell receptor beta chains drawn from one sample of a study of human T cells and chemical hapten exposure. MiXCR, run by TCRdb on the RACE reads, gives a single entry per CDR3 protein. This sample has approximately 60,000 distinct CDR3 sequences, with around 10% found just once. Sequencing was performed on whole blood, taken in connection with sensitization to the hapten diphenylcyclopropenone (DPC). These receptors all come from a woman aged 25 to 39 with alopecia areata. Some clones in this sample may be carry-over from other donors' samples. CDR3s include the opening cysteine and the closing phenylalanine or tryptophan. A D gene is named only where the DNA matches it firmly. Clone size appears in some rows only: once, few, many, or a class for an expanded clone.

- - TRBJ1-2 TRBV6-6 TGTGCCAGCAGTCTGGTCTATGGCTACACCTTC CASSLVYGYTF
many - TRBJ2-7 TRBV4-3 TGCGCCAGCAGCCAAGACCGACTCGAGATGTACGAGCAGTACTTC CASSQDRLEMYEQYF
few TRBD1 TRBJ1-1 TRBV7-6 TGTGCCAGCAGCTTACGGGACAGGGGGAACACTGAAGCTTTCTTT CASSLRDRGNTEAFF
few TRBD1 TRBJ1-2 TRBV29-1 TGCAGCGTTGGGCGGACAGGGAATGGCTACACCTTC CSVGRTGNGYTF
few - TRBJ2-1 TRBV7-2 TGTGCCAGCAGCTTAGGCCCCAGGGTAGGACGAGGTCACAATGAGCAGTTCTTC CASSLGPRVGRGHNEQFF
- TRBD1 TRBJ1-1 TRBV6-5 TGTGCCAGCAGTTCACTAGGGACAGGGCCGAACACTGAAGCTTTCTTT CASSSLGTGPNTEAFF
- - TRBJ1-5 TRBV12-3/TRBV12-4 TGTGCCAGCAGTTTCTCAACCCCGGCAAATCAGCCCCAGCATTTT CASSFSTPANQPQHF
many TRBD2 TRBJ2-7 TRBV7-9 TGTGCCAGCAGCTTAGGGGGACTAGCAAACTACGAGCAGTACTTC CASSLGGLANYEQYF
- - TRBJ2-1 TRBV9 TGTGCCAGCAGCGTAGCTTCAGGGATTGGGGAGCAGTTCTTC CASSVASGIGEQFF
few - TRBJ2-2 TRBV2 TGTGCCAGCAGTGAAGTAGCCCGCGCGAACACCGGGGAGCTGTTTTTT CASSEVARANTGELFF
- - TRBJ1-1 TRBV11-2 TGTGCCAGCAGCTTACACCGGGATGCCGGGACTGAAGCTTTCTTT CASSLHRDAGTEAFF
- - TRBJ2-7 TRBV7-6 TGTGCCAGCAGCTTAGTGTCTGGGCAGGGGACCTACGAGCAGTACTTC CASSLVSGQGTYEQYF
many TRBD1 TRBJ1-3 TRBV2 TGTGCCAGCAGTCCACAGGGGCCCGGAAACACCATATATTTT CASSPQGPGNTIYF
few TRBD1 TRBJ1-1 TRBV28 TGTGCCAGCACTTCCGACAGGGGATTCATGAACACTGAAGCTTTCTTT CASTSDRGFMNTEAFF
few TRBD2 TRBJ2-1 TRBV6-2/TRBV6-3 TGTGCCAGCAGCCCCTGGCGGGGGGGCAACAATGAGCAGTTCTTC CASSPWRGGNNEQFF
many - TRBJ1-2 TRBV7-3 TGTGCCAGCAGCTTCGAGGGCAGCTATGGCTACACCTTC CASSFEGSYGYTF
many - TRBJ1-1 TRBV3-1 TGTGCCAGCAGCTCAACAGAGTCAGGATGGACGCGCACTGAAGCTTTCTTT CASSSTESGWTRTEAFF
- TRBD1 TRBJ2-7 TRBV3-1 TGTGCCAGCGGTTTCGGACAGGGGAAGCAGTACTTC CASGFGQGKQYF
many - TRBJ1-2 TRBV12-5 TGTGCTAGTGGGACACAGGGCGGAGGCTATGGCTACACCTTC CASGTQGGGYGYTF
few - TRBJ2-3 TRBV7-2 TGTGCCAGCAGCTTACTCCCTAGGGGACGGGCTGGAGATGCAGATACGCAGTATTTT CASSLLPRGRAGDADTQYF
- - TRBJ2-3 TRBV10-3 TGTGCCATCAGTGTAGCATCCGCAGATACGCAGTATTTT CAISVASADTQYF
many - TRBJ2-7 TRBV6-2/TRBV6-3 TGTGCCGCCGCCCGGGGAGGCTCGAGGAGTGAGCAGTACTTC CAAARGGSRSEQYF
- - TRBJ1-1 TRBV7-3 TGTGCCAGCAGCTTATTGGGGGCCACTGAAGCTTTCTTT CASSLLGATEAFF
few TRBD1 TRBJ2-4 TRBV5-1 TGCGCCAGCAGCTTGTCCGGACAGGAACTTCTAGCCAAAAACATTCAGTACTTC CASSLSGQELLAKNIQYF
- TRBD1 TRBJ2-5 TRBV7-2 TGTGCCAGCAGCTTAGACAAAAGCTCCGGGACAGAGTACTTC CASSLDKSSGTEYF
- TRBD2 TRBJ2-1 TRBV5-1 TGCGCCAGCAGAACTAGCGGGAGGCGACAAGACAATGAGCAGTTCTTC CASRTSGRRQDNEQFF
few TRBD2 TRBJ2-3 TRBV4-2 TGTGCCAGCAGCCAAGGTCAAGCGGGAGTGGATACGCAGTATTTT CASSQGQAGVDTQYF
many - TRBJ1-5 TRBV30 TGTGCCTGGAGTGTACAGGTGGGGGTCAATCAGCCCCAGCATTTT CAWSVQVGVNQPQHF
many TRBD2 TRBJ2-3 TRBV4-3 TGCGCCAGCAGCCGCGGACTAGCGGGAGGCACGGGGGATACGCAGTATTTT CASSRGLAGGTGDTQYF
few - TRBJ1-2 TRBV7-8 TGTGCCAGCAGCTTAGCTGGAGTTGCTAACTATGGCTACACCTTC CASSLAGVANYGYTF
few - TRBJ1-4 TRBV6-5 TGTGCCAGCAGATCCTATGAAAAACTGTTTTTT CASRSYEKLFF
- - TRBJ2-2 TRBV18 TGTGCCAGCTCACCTCGACTAGAATTGAACACCGGGGAGCTGTTTTTT CASSPRLELNTGELFF
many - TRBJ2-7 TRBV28 TGTGCCAGCAGTCCGAGGACACCACCCTGGGGTGAGCAGTACTTC CASSPRTPPWGEQYF